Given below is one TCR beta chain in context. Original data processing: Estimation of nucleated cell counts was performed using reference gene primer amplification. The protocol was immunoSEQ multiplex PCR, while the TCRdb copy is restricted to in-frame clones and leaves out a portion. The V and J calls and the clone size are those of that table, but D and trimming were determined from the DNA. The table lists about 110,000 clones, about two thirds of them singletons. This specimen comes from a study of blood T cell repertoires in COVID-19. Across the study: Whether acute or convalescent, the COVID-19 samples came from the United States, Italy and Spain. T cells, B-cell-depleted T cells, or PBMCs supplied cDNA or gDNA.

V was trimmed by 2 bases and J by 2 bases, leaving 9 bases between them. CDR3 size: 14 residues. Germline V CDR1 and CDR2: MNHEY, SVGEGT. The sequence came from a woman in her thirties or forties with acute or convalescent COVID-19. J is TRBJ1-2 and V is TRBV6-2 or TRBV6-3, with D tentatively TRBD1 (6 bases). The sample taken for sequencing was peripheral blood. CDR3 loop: CASSYRTVNYGYTF. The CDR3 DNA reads TGTGCCAGCAGTTACAGGACAGTAAACTATGGCTACACCTTC.